Sequencing of this TCR beta chain was carried out in a study of spatial heterogeneity in lung cancer. Across the study: At a median of roughly 26 months after resection, follow-up PBMC samples were sequenced when available. Sequences of the beta chain were consistently detected in greater numbers than alpha-chain sequences. The study's findings and limits: The appearance of ubiquitous expanded tumor TCRs in blood was greater at resection than follow-up.

As for time point: blood at routine non-recurrence follow-up after resection. Whole RNA, which was extracted from tumor, nontumor lung tissue or frozen PBMC, was sequenced without any cell sorting. Germline V gene lookup returns CDR1 SQVTM and CDR2 ANQGSEA. CDR3 length: 10 amino acids. Trimming shortened V by 5 bases and J by 6 bases, and 7 bases separated the two germline ends. Of note for this clonotype: What it binds is unknown.

Via MiXCR, TCRdb re-called the 5' RACE reads, giving one row per CDR3 protein. The sample records roughly 30,000 distinct CDR3 sequences, about 9.4% being singletons. The chain links TRBV29-1 to TRBJ1-1; D unresolved. The sample in question was PBMCs, obtained at follow-up. The sequence derives from a female donor with early-stage non-small cell lung cancer. The CDR3 DNA reads TGCAGCGTTAAGGACTCTGAAGCTTTCTTT. Translating gives CSVKDSEAFF.